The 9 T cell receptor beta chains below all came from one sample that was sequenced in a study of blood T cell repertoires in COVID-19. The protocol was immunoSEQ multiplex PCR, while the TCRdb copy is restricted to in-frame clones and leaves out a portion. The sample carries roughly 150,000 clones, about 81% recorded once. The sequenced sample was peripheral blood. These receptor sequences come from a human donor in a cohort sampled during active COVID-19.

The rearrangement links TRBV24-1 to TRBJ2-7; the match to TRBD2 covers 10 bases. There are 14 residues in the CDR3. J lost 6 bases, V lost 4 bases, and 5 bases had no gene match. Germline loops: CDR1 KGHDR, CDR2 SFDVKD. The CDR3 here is CATSDSSGGAEQYF. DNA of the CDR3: TGTGCCACCAGTGACTCGAGCGGGGGGGCCGAGCAGTACTTC.

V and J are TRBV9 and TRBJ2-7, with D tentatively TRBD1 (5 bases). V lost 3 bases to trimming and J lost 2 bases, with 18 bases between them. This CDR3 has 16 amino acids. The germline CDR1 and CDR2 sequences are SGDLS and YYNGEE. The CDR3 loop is CASSAGSSDKTYEQYF. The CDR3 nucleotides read TGTGCCAGCAGCGCCGGAAGCTCGGACAAGACCTACGAGCAGTACTTC.

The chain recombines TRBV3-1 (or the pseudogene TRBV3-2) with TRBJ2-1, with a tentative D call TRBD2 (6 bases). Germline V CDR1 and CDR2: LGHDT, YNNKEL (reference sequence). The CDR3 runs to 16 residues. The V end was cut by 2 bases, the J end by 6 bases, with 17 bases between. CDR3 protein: CASSQKGGGVGNEQFF. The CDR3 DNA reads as TGTGCCAGCAGCCAAAAGGGAGGAGGGGTTGGCAATGAGCAGTTCTTC.

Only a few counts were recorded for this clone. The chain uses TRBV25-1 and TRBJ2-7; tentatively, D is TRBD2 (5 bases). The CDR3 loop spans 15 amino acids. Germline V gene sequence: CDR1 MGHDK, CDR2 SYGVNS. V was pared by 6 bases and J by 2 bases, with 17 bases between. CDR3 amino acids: CASSAAVGSAYEQYF. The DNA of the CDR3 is TGTGCCAGCAGCGCAGCCGTAGGGAGCGCCTACGAGCAGTACTTC.

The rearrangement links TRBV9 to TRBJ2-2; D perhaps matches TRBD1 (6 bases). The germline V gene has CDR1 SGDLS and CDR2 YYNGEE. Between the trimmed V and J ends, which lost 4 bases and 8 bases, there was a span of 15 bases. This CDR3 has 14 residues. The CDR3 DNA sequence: TGTGCCAGCAGCCCTCAAACCGACAGGGGGGAGCTGTTTTTT. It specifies CASSPQTDRGELFF.

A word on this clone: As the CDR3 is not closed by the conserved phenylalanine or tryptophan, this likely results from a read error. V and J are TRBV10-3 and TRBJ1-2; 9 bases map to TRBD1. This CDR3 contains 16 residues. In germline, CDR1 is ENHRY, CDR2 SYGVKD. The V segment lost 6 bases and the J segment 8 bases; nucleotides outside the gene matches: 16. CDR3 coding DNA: TGTGCCATCAGCGAGGGGACAGGGATATTAAGAGGCGGCTACACCCTC. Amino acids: CAISEGTGILRGGYTL.

The CDR3 is CASSSGQGGMNSPLHF. Written as DNA, the CDR3 is TGTGCCAGCAGTTCAGGACAGGGAGGAATGAATTCACCCCTCCACTTT. V usage is TRBV6-2 or TRBV6-3 and J usage is TRBJ1-6; 8 bases align to TRBD1. With 4 bases clipped from V and 7 bases from J, the junction kept 9 bases outside the gene matches. This CDR3 has 16 amino acids. The germline V gene has CDR1 MNHEY and CDR2 SVGEGT.

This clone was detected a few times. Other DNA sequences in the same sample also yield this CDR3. DNA of the CDR3: TGTGCCAGCAGTTTAACAGGGGGGTCCGGGGAGCTGTTTTTT. Translation gives CASSLTGGSGELFF. V is TRBV28 and J is TRBJ2-2; TRBD1 matches at 8 bases. V lost 2 bases, J lost 6 bases, and 2 bases stayed unmatched. Germline lookup yields CDR1 MDHEN and CDR2 SYDVKM. This CDR3 comprises 14 residues.

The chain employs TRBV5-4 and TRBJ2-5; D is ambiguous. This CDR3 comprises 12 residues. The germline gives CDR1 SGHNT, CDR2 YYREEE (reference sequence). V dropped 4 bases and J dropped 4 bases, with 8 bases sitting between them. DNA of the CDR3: TGTGCCAGCAGCCCGTTCGGAGAGACCCAGTACTTC. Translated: CASSPFGETQYF.